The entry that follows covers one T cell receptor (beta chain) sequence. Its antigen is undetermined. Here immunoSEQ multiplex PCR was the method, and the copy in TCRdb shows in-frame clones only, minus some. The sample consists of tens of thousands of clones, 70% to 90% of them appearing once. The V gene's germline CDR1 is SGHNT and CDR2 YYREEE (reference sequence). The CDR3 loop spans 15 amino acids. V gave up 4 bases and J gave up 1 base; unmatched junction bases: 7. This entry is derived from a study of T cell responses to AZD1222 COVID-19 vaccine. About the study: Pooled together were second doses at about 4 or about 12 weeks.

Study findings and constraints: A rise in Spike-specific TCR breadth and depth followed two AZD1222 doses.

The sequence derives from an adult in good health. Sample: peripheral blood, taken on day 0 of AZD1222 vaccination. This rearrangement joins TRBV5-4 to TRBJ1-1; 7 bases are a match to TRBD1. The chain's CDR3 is CASSTGQARNTEAFF. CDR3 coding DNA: TGTGCCAGCAGCACAGGACAGGCGAGGAACACTGAAGCTTTCTTT.